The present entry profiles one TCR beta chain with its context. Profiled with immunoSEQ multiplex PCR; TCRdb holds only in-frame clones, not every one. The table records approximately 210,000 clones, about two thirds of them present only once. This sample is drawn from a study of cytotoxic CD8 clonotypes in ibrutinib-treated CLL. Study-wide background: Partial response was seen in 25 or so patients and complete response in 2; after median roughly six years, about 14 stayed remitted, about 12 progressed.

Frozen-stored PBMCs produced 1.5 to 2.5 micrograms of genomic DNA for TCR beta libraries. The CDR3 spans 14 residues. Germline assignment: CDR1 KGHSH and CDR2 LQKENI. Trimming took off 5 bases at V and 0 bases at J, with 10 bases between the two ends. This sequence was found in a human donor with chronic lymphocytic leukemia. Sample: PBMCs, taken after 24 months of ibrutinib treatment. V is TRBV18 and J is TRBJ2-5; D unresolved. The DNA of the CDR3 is TGTGCCAGCTCAACTTCAGACTACCAAGAGACCCAGTACTTC. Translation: CASSTSDYQETQYF.